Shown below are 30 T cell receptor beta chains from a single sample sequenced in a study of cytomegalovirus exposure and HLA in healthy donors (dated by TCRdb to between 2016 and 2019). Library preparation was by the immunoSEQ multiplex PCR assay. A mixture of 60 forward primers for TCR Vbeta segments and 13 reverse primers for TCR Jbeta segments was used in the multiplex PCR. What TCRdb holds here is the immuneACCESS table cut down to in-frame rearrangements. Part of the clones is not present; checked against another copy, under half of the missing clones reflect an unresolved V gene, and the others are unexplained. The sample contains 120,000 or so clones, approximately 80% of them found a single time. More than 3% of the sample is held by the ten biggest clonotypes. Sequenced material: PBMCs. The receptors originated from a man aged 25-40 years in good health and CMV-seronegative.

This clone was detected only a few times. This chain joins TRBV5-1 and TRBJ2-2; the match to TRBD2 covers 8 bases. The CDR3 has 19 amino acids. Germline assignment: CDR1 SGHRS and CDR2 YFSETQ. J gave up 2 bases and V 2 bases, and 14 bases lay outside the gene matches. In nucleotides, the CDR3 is TGCGCCAGCAGCTTCAGGGCTCTAACTAGCGGAGACAACACCGGGGAGCTGTTTTTT. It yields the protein CASSFRALTSGDNTGELFF.

The CDR3 reads CASSSEPTGFTEAFF. For the CDR3, the DNA is TGTGCCAGCAGCTCGGAACCGACAGGGTTTACTGAAGCTTTCTTT. V usage is TRBV5-6 and J usage is TRBJ1-1, with TRBD1 matching over 7 bases. J gave up 5 bases and V 3 bases, and 10 bases lay outside the gene matches. Germline V CDR1 and CDR2: SGHDT, YYEEEE. The CDR3 sequence is 15 residues long.

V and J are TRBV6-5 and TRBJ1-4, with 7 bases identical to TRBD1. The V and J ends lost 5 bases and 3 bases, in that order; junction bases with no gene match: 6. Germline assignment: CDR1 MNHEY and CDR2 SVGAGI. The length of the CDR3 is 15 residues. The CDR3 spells CASSPRGTANEKLFF. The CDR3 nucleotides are TGTGCCAGCAGTCCCAGGGGGACAGCTAATGAAAAACTGTTTTTT.

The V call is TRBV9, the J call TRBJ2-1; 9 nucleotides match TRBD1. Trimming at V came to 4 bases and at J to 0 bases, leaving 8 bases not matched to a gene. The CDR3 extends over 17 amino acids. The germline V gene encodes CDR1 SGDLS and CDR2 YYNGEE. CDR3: CASSPRTGASSYNEQFF. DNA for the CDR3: TGTGCCAGCAGCCCCAGGACAGGGGCCAGCTCCTACAATGAGCAGTTCTTC. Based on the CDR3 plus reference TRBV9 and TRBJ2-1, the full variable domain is DSGVTQTPKHLITATGQRVTLRCSPRSGDLSVYWYQQSLDQGLQFLIQYYNGEERAKGNILERFSAQQFPDLHSELNLSSLELGDSALYFCASSPRTGASSYNEQFFGPGTRLTVL.

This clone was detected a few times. CDR3 DNA sequence: TGTGCCAGCAGCTTCCTAGCGGGAGGGCCATCGAGCGGGGAGCTGTTTTTT. Protein product: CASSFLAGGPSSGELFF. V is TRBV7-9 and J is TRBJ2-2; 12 bases are a match to TRBD2. With V trimmed by 3 bases and J by 7 bases, 9 bases remained unmatched. The CDR3 totals 17 residues. CDR1 and CDR2 from the germline V gene are SEHNR and FQNEAQ (reference sequence).

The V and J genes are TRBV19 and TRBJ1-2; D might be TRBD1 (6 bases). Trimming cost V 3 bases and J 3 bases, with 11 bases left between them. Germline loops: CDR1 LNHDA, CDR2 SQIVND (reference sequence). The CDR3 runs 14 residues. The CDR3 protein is CASSMDRWDYGYTF. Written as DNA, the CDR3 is TGTGCCAGTAGTATGGACAGATGGGACTATGGCTACACCTTC.

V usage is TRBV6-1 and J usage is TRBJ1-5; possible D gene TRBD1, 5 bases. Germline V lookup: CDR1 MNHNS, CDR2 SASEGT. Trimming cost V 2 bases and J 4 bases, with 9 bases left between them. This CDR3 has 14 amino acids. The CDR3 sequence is CASSELRGNQPQHF. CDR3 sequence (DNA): TGTGCCAGCAGTGAATTAAGGGGTAATCAGCCCCAGCATTTT.

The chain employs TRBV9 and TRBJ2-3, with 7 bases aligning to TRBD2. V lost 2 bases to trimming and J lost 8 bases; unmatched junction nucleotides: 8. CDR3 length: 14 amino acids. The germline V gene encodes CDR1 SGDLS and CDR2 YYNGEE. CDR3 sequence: CASSVSGAGGTQYF. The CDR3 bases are TGTGCCAGCAGCGTCAGCGGGGCTGGGGGTACGCAGTATTTT.

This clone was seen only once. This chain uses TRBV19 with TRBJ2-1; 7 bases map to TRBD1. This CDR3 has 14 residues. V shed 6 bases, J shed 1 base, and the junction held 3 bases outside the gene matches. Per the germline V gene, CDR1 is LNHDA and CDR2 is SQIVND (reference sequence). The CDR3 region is CASRVQGSYNEQFF. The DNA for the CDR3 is TGTGCCAGTAGGGTACAGGGGTCCTACAATGAGCAGTTCTTC. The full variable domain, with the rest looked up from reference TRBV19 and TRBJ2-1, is DGGITQSPKYLFRKEGQNVTLSCEQNLNHDAMYWYRQDPGQGLRLIYYSQIVNDFQKGDIAEGYSVSREKKESFPLTVTSAQKNPTAFYLCASRVQGSYNEQFFGPGTRLTVL.

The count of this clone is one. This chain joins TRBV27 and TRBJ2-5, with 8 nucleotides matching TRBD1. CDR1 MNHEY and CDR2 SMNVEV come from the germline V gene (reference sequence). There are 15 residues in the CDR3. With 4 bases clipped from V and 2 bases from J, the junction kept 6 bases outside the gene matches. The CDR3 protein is CASSSPRTGQETQYF. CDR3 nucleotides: TGTGCCAGCAGTTCCCCGAGGACAGGGCAAGAGACCCAGTACTTC.

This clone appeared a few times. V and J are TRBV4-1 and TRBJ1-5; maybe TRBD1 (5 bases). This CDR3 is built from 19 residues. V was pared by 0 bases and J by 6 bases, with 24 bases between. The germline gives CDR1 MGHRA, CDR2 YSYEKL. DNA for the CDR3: TGCGCCAGCAGCCAAGATGCTGGGGGGTTGTTGGAAGGAGCTCAGCCCCAGCATTTT. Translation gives CASSQDAGGLLEGAQPQHF.

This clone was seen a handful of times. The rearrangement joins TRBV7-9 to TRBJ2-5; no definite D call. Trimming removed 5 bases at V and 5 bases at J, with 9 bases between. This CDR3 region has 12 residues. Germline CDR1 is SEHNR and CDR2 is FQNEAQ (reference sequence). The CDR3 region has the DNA TGTGCCAGCAGCAATAGATGGGAGACCCAGTACTTC. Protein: CASSNRWETQYF.

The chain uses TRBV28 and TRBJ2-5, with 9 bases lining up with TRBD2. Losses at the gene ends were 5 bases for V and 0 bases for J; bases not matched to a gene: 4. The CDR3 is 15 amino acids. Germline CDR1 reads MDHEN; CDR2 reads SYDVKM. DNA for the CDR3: TGTGCCAGCAGTCGGAGCGGGGGGTACCAAGAGACCCAGTACTTC. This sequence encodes CASSRSGGYQETQYF. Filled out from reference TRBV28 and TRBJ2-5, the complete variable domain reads DVKVTQSSRYLVKRTGEKVFLECVQDMDHENMFWYRQDPGLGLRLIYFSYDVKMKEKGDIPEGYSVSREKKERFSLILESASTNQTSMYLCASSRSGGYQETQYFGPGTRLLVL.

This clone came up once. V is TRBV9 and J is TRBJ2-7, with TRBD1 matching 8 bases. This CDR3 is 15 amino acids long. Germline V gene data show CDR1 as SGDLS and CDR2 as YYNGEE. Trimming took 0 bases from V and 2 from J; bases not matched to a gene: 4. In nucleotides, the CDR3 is TGTGCCAGCAGCGTAGAGCAGGGGGCCACCTACGAGCAGTACTTC. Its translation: CASSVEQGATYEQYF.

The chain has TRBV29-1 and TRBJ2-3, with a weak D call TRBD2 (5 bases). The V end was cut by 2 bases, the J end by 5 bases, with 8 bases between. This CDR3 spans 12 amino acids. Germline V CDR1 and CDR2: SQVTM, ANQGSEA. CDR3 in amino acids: CSVEPREDTQYF. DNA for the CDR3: TGCAGCGTTGAACCTCGGGAAGATACGCAGTATTTT.

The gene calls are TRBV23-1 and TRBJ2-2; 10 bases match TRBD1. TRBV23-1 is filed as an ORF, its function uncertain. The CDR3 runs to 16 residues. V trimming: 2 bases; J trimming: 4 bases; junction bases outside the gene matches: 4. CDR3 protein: CASSQGTGVCTGELFF. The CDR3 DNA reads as TGCGCCAGCAGTCAAGGGACAGGGGTGTGCACCGGGGAGCTGTTTTTT.

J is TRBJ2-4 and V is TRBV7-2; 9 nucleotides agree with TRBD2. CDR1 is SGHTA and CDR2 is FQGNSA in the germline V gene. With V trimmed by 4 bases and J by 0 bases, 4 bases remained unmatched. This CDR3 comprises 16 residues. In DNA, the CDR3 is TGTGCCAGCAGCTCTAGCGGGACCCTAGCCAAAAACATTCAGTACTTC. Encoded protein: CASSSSGTLAKNIQYF.

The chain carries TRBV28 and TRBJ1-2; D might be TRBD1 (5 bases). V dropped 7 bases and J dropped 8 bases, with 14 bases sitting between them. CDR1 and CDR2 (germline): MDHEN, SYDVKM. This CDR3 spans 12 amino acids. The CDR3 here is CASTLGGRGYTF. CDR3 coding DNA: TGTGCCAGCACCCTCGGGGGGAGAGGCTACACCTTC.

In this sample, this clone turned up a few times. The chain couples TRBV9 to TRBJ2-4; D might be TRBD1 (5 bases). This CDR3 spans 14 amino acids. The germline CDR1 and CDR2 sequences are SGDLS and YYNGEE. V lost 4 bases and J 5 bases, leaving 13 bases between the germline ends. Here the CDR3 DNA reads TGTGCCAGCAGCCTCGACAGCTGGGAAAACATTCAGTACTTC. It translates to CASSLDSWENIQYF.

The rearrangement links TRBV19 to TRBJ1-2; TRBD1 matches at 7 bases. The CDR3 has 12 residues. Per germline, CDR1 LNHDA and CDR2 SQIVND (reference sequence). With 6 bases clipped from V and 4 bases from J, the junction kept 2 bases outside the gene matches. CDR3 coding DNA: TGTGCCAGTAGCTACAGGGGCTATGGCTACACCTTC. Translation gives CASSYRGYGYTF.

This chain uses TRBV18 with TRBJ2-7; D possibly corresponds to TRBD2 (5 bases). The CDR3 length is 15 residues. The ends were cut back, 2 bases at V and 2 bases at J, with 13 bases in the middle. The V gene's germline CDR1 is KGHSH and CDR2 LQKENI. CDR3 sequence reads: CASSPRTGITYEQYF. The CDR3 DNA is TGTGCCAGCTCACCAAGGACGGGGATCACCTACGAGCAGTACTTC.

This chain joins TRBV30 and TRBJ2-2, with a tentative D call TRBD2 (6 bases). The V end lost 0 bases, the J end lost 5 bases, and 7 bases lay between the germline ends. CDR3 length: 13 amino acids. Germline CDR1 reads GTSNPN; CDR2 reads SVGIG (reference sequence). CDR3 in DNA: TGTGCCTGGAGTGTAGGAGGGACCGGGGAGCTGTTTTTT. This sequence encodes CAWSVGGTGELFF.

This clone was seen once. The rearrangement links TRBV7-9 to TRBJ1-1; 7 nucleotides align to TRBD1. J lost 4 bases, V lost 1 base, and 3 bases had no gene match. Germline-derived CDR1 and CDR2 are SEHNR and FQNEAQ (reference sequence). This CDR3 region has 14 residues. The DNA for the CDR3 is TGTGCCAGCAGCTTAGGGGCAGGGGGCACTGAAGCTTTCTTT. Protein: CASSLGAGGTEAFF.

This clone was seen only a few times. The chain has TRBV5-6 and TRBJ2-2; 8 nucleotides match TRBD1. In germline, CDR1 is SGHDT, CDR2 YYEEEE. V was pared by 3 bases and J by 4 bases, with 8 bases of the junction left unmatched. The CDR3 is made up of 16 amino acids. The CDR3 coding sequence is TGTGCCAGCAGCTGGGGGGCAGGGGGCTTCACCGGGGAGCTGTTTTTT. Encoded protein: CASSWGAGGFTGELFF.

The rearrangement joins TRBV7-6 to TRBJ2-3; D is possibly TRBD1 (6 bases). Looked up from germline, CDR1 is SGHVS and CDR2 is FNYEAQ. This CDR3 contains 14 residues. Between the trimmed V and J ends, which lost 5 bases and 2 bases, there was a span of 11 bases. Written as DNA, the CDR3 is TGTGCCAGCAGCCGTGGACAGTCCACAGATACGCAGTATTTT. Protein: CASSRGQSTDTQYF.

CDR3: CASSSIMTGGVTEAFF. In DNA, the CDR3 is TGTGCCAGCAGTTCCATTATGACAGGGGGGGTAACTGAAGCTTTCTTT. The V and J genes are TRBV6-5 and TRBJ1-1; 9 bases agree with TRBD1. CDR3 size: 16 residues. From germline, CDR1 is MNHEY and CDR2 SVGAGI. V dropped 4 bases and J dropped 5; count of bases not matched to a gene: 11.

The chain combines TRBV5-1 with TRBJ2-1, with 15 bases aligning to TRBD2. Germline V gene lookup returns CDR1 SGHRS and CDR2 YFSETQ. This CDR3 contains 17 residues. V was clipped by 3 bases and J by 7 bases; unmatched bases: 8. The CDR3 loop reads CASSWTSGRAFLNEQFF. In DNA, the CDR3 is TGCGCCAGCAGCTGGACTAGCGGGAGGGCCTTCTTGAATGAGCAGTTCTTC.

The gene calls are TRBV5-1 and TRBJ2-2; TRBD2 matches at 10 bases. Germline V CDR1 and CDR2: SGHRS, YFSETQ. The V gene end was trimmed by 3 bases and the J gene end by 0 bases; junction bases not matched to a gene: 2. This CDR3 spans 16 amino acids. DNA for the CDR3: TGCGCCAGCAGCTGGACTAGCGGCTCGAACACCGGGGAGCTGTTTTTT. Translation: CASSWTSGSNTGELFF.

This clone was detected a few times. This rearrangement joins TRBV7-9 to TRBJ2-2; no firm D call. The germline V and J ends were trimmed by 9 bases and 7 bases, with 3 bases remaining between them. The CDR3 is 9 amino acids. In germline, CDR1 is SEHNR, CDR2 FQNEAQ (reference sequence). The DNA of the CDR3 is TGTGCCAGGAGCGGGGAGCTGTTTTTT. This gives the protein CARSGELFF.

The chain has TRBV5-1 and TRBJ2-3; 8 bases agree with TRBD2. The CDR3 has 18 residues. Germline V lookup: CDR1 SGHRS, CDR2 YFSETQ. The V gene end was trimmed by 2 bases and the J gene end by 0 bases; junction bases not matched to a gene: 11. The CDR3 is CASSLWGIAGSSTDTQYF. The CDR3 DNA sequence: TGCGCCAGCAGCTTATGGGGGATAGCGGGGTCTAGCACAGATACGCAGTATTTT. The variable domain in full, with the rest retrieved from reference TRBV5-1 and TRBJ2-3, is KAGVTQTPRYLIKTRGQQVTLSCSPISGHRSVSWYQQTPGQGLQFLFEYFSETQRNKGNFPGRFSGRQFSNSRSEMNVSTLELGDSALYLCASSLWGIAGSSTDTQYFGPGTRLTVL.